This T cell receptor (beta chain) stems from a study of monozygotic twins with inflammatory bowel disease. The CDR3 consists of 14 residues. Germline CDR1 is MNHNS and CDR2 is SASEGT. Study findings and constraints: Treatment differences in immunosuppression may have added variability to the repertoires of patients. Versus healthy twins, IBD patients showed fewer clonotypes shared with others, especially with disease activity. Inverse Simpson values showed less TCRbeta diversity in IBD patients than in their healthy co-twins.

TCRdb re-called the 5' RACE reads; one entry per CDR3 protein, DNA not given. This sample carries over 90,000 distinct CDR3 sequences, with less than 2% going to the ten biggest clones. Concerning this clonotype itself: What it recognizes is unknown.

Whole blood, unsorted for T cells, was the source of total RNA. The receptor was isolated from a human donor with ulcerative colitis or Crohn's disease, or a healthy co-twin of an affected twin (not recorded which). Input material: blood. V is TRBV6-1 and J is TRBJ2-7; TCRdb lists TRBD2, though no DNA is available to test this call. CDR3 sequence: CASSSGTSGIEQYF.